These T cell receptor beta chains were read from a single sample in a study of T-cell reconstitution after alpha-beta-depleted transplantation in children. TCRdb used MiXCR to reprocess the PCR reads, holding one entry per CDR3 protein. The top ten clones hold 14% of a sample with about 600,000 distinct CDR3 sequences, roughly 23% of them seen once. Source: PBMCs, mostly from graft donor cells, taken 360 days after TCRalphabeta/CD19-depleted stem cell transplant. These receptors were obtained from a boy younger than two who had a stem cell transplant for acute myeloid leukemia, so the T cells may come from the graft donor. CDR3s include the opening cysteine and the closing phenylalanine or tryptophan. A D gene is named only where the DNA matches it firmly. Clone size is shown for a subset of rows, as once, few, many or a class of expanded clone.

abundance | j_gene | d_gene | v_gene | CDR3nt | CDR3aa
NA | TRBJ2-7 | TRBD1 | TRBV20-1 | TGCAGTGCTCCCCGACAGGGGCCGGGCGAGCAGTACTTC | CSAPRQGPGEQYF
few | TRBJ2-1 | NA | TRBV4-3 | TGCGCCAGCAGCGGTGAGGGGACCGCCCCGAATGAGCAGTTCTTC | CASSGEGTAPNEQFF
few | TRBJ2-5 | NA | TRBV6-6 | TGTGCCAGCAGTTACGTGAAAGAGACCCAGTACTTC | CASSYVKETQYF
many | TRBJ1-1 | NA | TRBV20-1 | TGCAGTGCTAGAGTCGGCGTGAACACTGAAGCTTTCTTT | CSARVGVNTEAFF
NA | TRBJ1-2 | NA | TRBV12-3/TRBV12-4 | TGTGCCAGCAGTTTACGGGGACATTATGGCTACACCTTC | CASSLRGHYGYTF
many | TRBJ2-2 | NA | TRBV12-3/TRBV12-4 | TGTGCCAGCAGTTTCTGGCCTACGAACACCGGGGAGCTGTTTTTT | CASSFWPTNTGELFF
NA | TRBJ2-3 | NA | TRBV27 | TGTGCCAGCAGGCCCTTCAGGGGGAGTCTAGCGACTAGCACAGATACGCAGTATTTT | CASRPFRGSLATSTDTQYF
few | TRBJ1-2 | NA | TRBV6-6 | TGTGCCAGCAATGAGGGACTTTATGGCTACACCTTC | CASNEGLYGYTF
NA | TRBJ2-4 | TRBD1 | TRBV6-2/TRBV6-3 | TGTGCCAGCAGTTACGGACAGGGGGGAGCCAAAAACATTCAGTACTTC | CASSYGQGGAKNIQYF
many | TRBJ1-6 | NA | TRBV20-1 | TGCAGTGCTAGAAGTCTCTATAATTCACCCCTCCACTTT | CSARSLYNSPLHF
few | TRBJ2-1 | NA | TRBV12-3/TRBV12-4 | TGTGCCAGCAGTCCAGGGGTTTTTTCCTACAATGAGCAGTTCTTC | CASSPGVFSYNEQFF
NA | TRBJ2-5 | TRBD2 | TRBV29-1 | TGCAGCGTTGGCGGGGGCCAAGAGACCCAGTACTTC | CSVGGGQETQYF
NA | TRBJ2-7 | NA | TRBV20-1 | TGCAGTGCTATTCCCGGGACCTCTAACTACGAGCAGTACTTC | CSAIPGTSNYEQYF
many | TRBJ2-7 | NA | TRBV12-3/TRBV12-4 | TGTGCCAGCAGCTTAGGGACCTACGAGCAGTACTTC | CASSLGTYEQYF
few | TRBJ1-1 | TRBD1 | TRBV24-1 | TGTGCCACCAGTGATCCCCCCCGGGACAGGGTCGAGGAAGCTTTCTTT | CATSDPPRDRVEEAFF
NA | TRBJ2-3 | NA | TRBV7-2 | TGTGCCAGCAGCTTATGGTGGGGGGGCCAGGGCACAGATACGCAGTATTTT | CASSLWWGGQGTDTQYF
NA | TRBJ1-1 | NA | TRBV6-2/TRBV6-3 | TGTGCCAGCAGTTGGGCAGGGAGGGACACTGAAGCTTTCTTT | CASSWAGRDTEAFF
few | TRBJ1-2 | TRBD1 | TRBV4-2 | TGTGCCAGCAGCCAAGACAGGGGGGATGTGGGCTACACCTTC | CASSQDRGDVGYTF
once | TRBJ1-4 | NA | TRBV28 | TGTGCCAGCTCTCGTCGCGAAGGAGAAAAACTGTTTTTT | CASSRREGEKLFF
many | TRBJ1-1 | NA | TRBV20-1 | TGCAGTGCTAGCCGCACGATGAACACTGAAGCTTTCTTT | CSASRTMNTEAFF
NA | TRBJ2-3 | NA | TRBV5-5 | TGTGCCAGCAGCTACCGACAGGCTTTCACAGATACGCAGTATTTT | CASSYRQAFTDTQYF
NA | TRBJ2-1 | TRBD2 | TRBV24-1 | TGTGCCACCAGTGATAATGCAAGCGGGGGGGCCTACAATGAGCAGTTCTTC | CATSDNASGGAYNEQFF
many | TRBJ2-2 | NA | TRBV15 | TGTGCCACCAGCAGAGAAAAGTTTACGAACACCGGGGAGCTGTTTTTT | CATSREKFTNTGELFF
NA | TRBJ2-1 | TRBD2 | TRBV5-1 | TGCGCCAGCACCCAGGCCCGACTAGCGGGGGGAAGCAATGAGCAGTTCTTC | CASTQARLAGGSNEQFF
few | TRBJ1-2 | NA | TRBV15 | TGTGCCACCAGCTCCACCGGGGAGGGATGGTATGGCTACACCTTC | CATSSTGEGWYGYTF
NA | TRBJ2-3 | NA | TRBV12-3/TRBV12-4 | TGTGCCAGCAGTTTAGGCGCAGGAATATTCGCAGATACGCAGTATTTT | CASSLGAGIFADTQYF
many | TRBJ1-1 | NA | TRBV12-3/TRBV12-4 | TGTGCCAGCAGTGAAAACAGGAACACTGAAGCTTTCTTT | CASSENRNTEAFF
many | TRBJ2-1 | TRBD1 | TRBV5-6 | TGTGCCAGCAGCTTTGGACAGGGCGGGTTCAATGAGCAGTTCTTC | CASSFGQGGFNEQFF
NA | TRBJ2-5 | TRBD1 | TRBV12-3/TRBV12-4 | TGTGCCAGCGCGGCCCGGACAGGAGAAACCTTC | CASAARTGETF
NA | TRBJ2-2 | TRBD2 | TRBV6-5 | TGTGCCAGCAGTTTTTCGGGACTAGCGGCCACCGGGGAGCTGTTTTTT | CASSFSGLAATGELFF
few | TRBJ1-1 | TRBD1 | TRBV3-1 | TGTGCCAGCAGGAAGGGGGCGGTGAACACTGAAGCTTTCTTT | CASRKGAVNTEAFF
NA | TRBJ2-2 | TRBD2 | TRBV5-1 | TGCGCCAGCAGCTACCCGGGGGGGTCCCTACTCACCGGGGAGCTGTTTTTT | CASSYPGGSLLTGELFF
few | TRBJ2-1 | NA | TRBV19 | TGTGCCAGTAGTACCAGGGGAAACAATGAGCAGTTCTTC | CASSTRGNNEQFF
NA | TRBJ2-1 | NA | TRBV7-9 | TGTGCCAGCAGCTTTCCCCACCTCGGTCAGAATGAGCAGTTCTTC | CASSFPHLGQNEQFF
few | TRBJ2-7 | NA | TRBV7-9 | TGTGCCAGCAGTTTCCAGGGTCACGAGCAGTACTTC | CASSFQGHEQYF
NA | TRBJ2-3 | TRBD1 | TRBV5-1 | TGCGCCAGCAGCTTCACAGGGGGCGGCGCAGATACGCAGTATTTT | CASSFTGGGADTQYF
NA | TRBJ2-2 | NA | TRBV7-9 | TGTGCCAGCAGCTTATACCCCGGGGAGCTGTTTTTT | CASSLYPGELFF
NA | TRBJ2-5 | NA | TRBV6-5 | TGTGCCAGCAGTTACTCCGGGAAGCAGGCCCAGTACTTC | CASSYSGKQAQYF
NA | TRBJ2-1 | NA | TRBV7-9 | TGTGCCAGCAGCCCCGATATCAATGAGCAGTTCTTC | CASSPDINEQFF
few | TRBJ2-2 | NA | TRBV2 | TGTGCCAGCAGTGACAGGGAATCTACCGGGGAGCTGTTTTTT | CASSDRESTGELFF
few | TRBJ1-2 | NA | TRBV6-1 | TGTGCCAGCAGCCCACGCTGGGGCAGGGATCCTTCTAACTATGGCTACACCTTC | CASSPRWGRDPSNYGYTF
many | TRBJ1-1 | NA | TRBV20-1 | TGCAGTGCTAACGCAGCGGCGGGCACTGAAGCTTTCTTT | CSANAAAGTEAFF
NA | TRBJ2-7 | TRBD2 | TRBV4-1 | TGCGCCAGCAGCCCCCTCGGGACTAGCGGGGGAACCTACGAGCAGTACTTC | CASSPLGTSGGTYEQYF
NA | TRBJ2-5 | TRBD1 | TRBV25-1 | TGTGCCAGCAGTCCAACAGGGGCCCAAGAGACCCAGTACTTC | CASSPTGAQETQYF
many | TRBJ2-1 | NA | TRBV5-6 | TGTGCCACTAGAATGGGGGGCCGCAATGAGCAGTTCTTC | CATRMGGRNEQFF
few | TRBJ2-7 | NA | TRBV29-1 | TGCAGCGTTGATAGCGGAAGCTCCTACGAGCAGTACTTC | CSVDSGSSYEQYF
few | TRBJ2-1 | TRBD2 | TRBV7-3 | TGTGCCAGCAGCCCTGGACTAGCGGGGGGGCGTGAGCAGTTCTTC | CASSPGLAGGREQFF
NA | TRBJ2-1 | TRBD1 | TRBV12-5 | TGTGCTAGTGGTTTGGTCGGCCGGGGACAGGGCTTC | CASGLVGRGQGF
few | TRBJ1-1 | NA | TRBV7-9 | TGTGCCAGCAGCATCCGAGGGTACAACACTGAAGCTTTCTTT | CASSIRGYNTEAFF
NA | TRBJ2-7 | TRBD1 | TRBV7-2 | TGTGCCAGCAGCCCCACCGGGACAGGCCCCTACGAGCAGTACTTC | CASSPTGTGPYEQYF
NA | TRBJ2-7 | NA | TRBV28 | TGTGCCAGCAGTTTATTGAGGGTACAGGACTACGAGCAGTACTTC | CASSLLRVQDYEQYF